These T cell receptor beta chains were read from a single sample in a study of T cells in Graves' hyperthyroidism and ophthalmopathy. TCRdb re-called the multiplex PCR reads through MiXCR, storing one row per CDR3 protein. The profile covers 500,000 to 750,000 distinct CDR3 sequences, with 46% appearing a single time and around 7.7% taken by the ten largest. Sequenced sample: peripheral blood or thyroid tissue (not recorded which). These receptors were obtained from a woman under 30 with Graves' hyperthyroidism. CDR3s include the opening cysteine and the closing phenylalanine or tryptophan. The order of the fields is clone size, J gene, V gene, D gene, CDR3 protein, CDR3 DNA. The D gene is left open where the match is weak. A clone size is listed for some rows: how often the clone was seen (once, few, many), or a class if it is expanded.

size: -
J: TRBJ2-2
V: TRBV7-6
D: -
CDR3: CASSVTSSATNTGELSW
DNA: TGTGCCAGCAGCGTAACCTCTAGCGCGACGAACACCGGGGAGCTGTCTTGG

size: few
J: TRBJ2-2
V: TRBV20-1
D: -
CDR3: CSAGGTGELFF
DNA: TGCAGTGCTGGGGGCACCGGGGAGCTGTTTTTT

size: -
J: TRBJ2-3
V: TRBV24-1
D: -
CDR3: CATSRQGGTDTQYF
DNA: TGTGCCACCAGTAGACAGGGAGGGACAGATACGCAGTATTTT

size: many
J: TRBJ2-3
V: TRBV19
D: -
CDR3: CASSVWAEPRGTQYF
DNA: TGTGCCAGTAGCGTGTGGGCGGAGCCCCGGGGTACGCAGTATTTT

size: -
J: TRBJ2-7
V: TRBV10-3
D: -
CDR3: CAISESPTGRDEQYF
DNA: TGTGCCATCAGTGAGTCCCCGACAGGGAGGGACGAGCAGTACTTC

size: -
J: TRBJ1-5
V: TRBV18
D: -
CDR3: CASSPGWDQPQHF
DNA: TGTGCCAGCTCACCTGGTTGGGATCAGCCCCAGCATTTT

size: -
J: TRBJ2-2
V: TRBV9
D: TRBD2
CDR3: CASSVGAGGGTGELFF
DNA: TGTGCCAGCAGCGTAGGGGCGGGAGGAGGCACCGGGGAGCTGTTTTTT

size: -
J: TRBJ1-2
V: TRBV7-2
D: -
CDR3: CASSLGAGADYTF
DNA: TGTGCCAGCAGCTTAGGGGCGGGAGCTGACTACACCTTC

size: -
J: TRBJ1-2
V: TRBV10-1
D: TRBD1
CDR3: CASSETLRDRELAYGYTF
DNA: TGCGCCAGCAGTGAGACGCTCCGGGACAGGGAGTTGGCCTATGGCTACACCTTC

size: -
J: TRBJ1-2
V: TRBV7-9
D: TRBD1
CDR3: CASSARAGGGYTF
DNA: TGTGCCAGCAGCGCCCGGGCAGGGGGCGGCTACACCTTC

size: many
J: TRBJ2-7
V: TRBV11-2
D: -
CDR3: CASTKMGNTYEQYF
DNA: TGTGCCAGCACCAAAATGGGGAACACCTACGAGCAGTACTTC

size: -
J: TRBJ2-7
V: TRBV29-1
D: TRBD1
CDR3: CSNNRGEQYF
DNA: TGCAGCAACAACAGGGGCGAGCAGTACTTC

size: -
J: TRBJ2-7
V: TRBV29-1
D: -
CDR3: CSGVLSYEQYF
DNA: TGCAGCGGAGTGCTCTCCTACGAGCAGTACTTC

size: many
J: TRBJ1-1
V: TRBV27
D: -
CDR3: CASSQRVSDTEAFF
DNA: TGTGCCAGCAGCCAGCGGGTCAGTGATACTGAAGCTTTCTTT

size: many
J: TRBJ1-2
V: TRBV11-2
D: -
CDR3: CASSLEARTYGYTF
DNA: TGTGCCAGCAGCTTAGAGGCCAGGACCTATGGCTACACCTTC

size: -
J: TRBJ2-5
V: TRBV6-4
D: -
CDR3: CASKRGKTQYF
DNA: TGTGCCAGCAAACGGGGGAAGACCCAGTACTTC

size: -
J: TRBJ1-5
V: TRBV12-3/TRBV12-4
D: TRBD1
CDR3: CASDPTGQGSQPQHF
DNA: TGTGCTAGTGATCCCACGGGACAGGGAAGTCAGCCCCAGCATTTT

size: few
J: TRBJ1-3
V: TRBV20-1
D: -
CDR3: CSAKISRAGDPSGNTIYF
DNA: TGCAGTGCTAAGATTTCCAGGGCAGGGGACCCCTCTGGAAACACCATATATTTT

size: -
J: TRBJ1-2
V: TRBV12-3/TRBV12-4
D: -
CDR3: CASSQRRNTEYYGYTF
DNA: TGTGCCAGCAGTCAACGGAGGAACACCGAATACTATGGCTACACCTTC

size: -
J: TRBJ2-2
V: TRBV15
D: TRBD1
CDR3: CATEEQGAYGYTGELFF
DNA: TGTGCCACCGAGGAACAGGGGGCCTATGGCTACACCGGGGAGCTGTTTTTT

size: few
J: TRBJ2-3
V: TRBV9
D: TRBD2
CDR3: CASKAGGTADTQYF
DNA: TGTGCCAGCAAAGCGGGAGGGACGGCAGATACGCAGTATTTT

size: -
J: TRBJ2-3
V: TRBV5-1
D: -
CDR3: CASSGSPRGDTQYF
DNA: TGCGCCAGCAGCGGGAGCCCCAGGGGAGATACGCAGTATTTT

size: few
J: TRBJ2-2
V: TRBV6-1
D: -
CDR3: CASSWDSGAGELFF
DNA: TGTGCCAGCAGTTGGGATAGCGGAGCCGGGGAGCTGTTTTTT

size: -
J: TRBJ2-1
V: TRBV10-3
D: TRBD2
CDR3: CAISPGLAGEAAIGQFF
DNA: TGTGCCATCAGCCCGGGACTAGCGGGAGAGGCTGCGATTGGGCAGTTCTTC

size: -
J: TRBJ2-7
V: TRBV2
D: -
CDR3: CASSKEGIGEQYF
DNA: TGTGCCAGCAGTAAGGAGGGGATCGGGGAGCAGTACTTC

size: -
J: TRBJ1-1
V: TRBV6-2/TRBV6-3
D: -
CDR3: CATLFRGYGTEAFF
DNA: TGTGCCACCCTTTTTAGGGGGTATGGCACTGAAGCTTTCTTT

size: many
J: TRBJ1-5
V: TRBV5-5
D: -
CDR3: CASSLRGSGQPQHF
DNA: TGTGCCAGCAGCTTGCGGGGGTCAGGTCAGCCCCAGCATTTT

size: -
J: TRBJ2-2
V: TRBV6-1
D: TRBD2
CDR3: CASRPSGTSTGELFF
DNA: TGTGCCAGCAGGCCATCCGGGACTAGCACCGGGGAGCTGTTTTTT

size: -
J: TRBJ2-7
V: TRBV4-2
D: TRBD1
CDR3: CASSQVTGETFSSSYEQYF
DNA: TGTGCCAGCAGCCAAGTCACAGGGGAAACTTTTTCAAGCTCCTACGAGCAGTACTTC

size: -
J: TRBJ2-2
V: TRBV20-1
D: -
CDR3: CSARGDFNTGELFF
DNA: TGCAGTGCTAGGGGGGACTTCAACACCGGGGAGCTGTTTTTT

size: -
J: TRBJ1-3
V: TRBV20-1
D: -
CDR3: CSAIEETGRGYTIYF
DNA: TGCAGTGCTATCGAGGAGACGGGTCGGGGCTACACCATATATTTT

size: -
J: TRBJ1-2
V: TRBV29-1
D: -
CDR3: CSVEGTSGRSYGYTF
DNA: TGCAGCGTTGAGGGCACTAGCGGGCGGAGCTATGGCTACACCTTC

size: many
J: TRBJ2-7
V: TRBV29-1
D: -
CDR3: CSVGVSPYEQYF
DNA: TGCAGCGTTGGAGTCAGTCCCTACGAGCAGTACTTC

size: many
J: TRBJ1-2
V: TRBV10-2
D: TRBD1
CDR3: CATKAEGQGDGYTF
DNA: TGCGCCACGAAAGCAGAGGGACAGGGGGATGGCTACACCTTC

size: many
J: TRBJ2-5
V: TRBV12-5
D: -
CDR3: CASGSPGIPVRETQYF
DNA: TGTGCTAGTGGTTCTCCCGGGATCCCAGTTAGAGAGACCCAGTACTTC

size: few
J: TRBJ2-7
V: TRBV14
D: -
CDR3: CASSQGKWGRLLYEQYF
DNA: TGTGCCAGCAGCCAGGGTAAATGGGGACGGTTACTCTACGAGCAGTACTTC

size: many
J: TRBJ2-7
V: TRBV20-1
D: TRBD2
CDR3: CSARTSGSLSSYEQYF
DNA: TGCAGTGCTAGGACTAGCGGGAGCCTTAGCTCCTACGAGCAGTACTTC

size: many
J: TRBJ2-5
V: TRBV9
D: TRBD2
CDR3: CASSGGTSGQETQYF
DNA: TGTGCCAGCAGCGGCGGGACTAGCGGACAAGAGACCCAGTACTTC

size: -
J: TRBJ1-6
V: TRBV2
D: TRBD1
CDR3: CASLGQVGSPLHF
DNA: TGTGCCAGCCTTGGACAGGTGGGATCCCCCCTCCACTTT

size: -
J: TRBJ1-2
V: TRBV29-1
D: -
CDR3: CSVEEGRYGYTF
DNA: TGCAGCGTTGAAGAAGGGAGATATGGCTACACCTTC

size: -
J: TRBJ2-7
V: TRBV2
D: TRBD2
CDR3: CASSTLAGSRYEQYF
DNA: TGTGCCAGCAGCACCCTAGCGGGGTCCCGCTACGAGCAGTACTTC

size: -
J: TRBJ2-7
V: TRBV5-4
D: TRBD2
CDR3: CASRKTLAGESEQYF
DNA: TGTGCCAGCAGGAAGACTCTAGCGGGAGAAAGCGAGCAGTACTTC

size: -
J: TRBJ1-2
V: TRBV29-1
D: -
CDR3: CSVEPGAPNYGYTF
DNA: TGCAGCGTTGAACCGGGGGCACCTAACTATGGCTACACCTTC

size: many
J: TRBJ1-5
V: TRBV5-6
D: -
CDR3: CASSKEMGVTQPQHF
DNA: TGTGCCAGCAGCAAGGAGATGGGAGTCACTCAGCCCCAGCATTTT

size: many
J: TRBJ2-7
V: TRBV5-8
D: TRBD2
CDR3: CASSYLAGTQYF
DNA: TGTGCCAGCAGCTATTTAGCGGGAACGCAGTACTTC

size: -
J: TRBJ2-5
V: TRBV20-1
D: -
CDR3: CSATPRASETQYF
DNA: TGCAGTGCTACACCAAGGGCTAGCGAGACCCAGTACTTC

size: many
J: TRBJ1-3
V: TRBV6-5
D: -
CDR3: CASMLFPRPGNTIYF
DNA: TGTGCCAGCATGCTATTCCCCCGGCCTGGAAACACCATATATTTT

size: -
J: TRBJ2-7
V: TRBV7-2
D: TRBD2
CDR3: CASSPNSGTPYEQYF
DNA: TGTGCCAGCAGCCCGAATAGCGGGACACCCTACGAGCAGTACTTC

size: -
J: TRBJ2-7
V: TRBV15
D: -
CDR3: CATSFRAGTVYEQYF
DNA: TGTGCCACCAGCTTCCGAGCGGGCACAGTCTACGAGCAGTACTTC

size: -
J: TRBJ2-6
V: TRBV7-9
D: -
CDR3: CASSSLKGLYVLTF
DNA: TGTGCCAGCAGCTCCTTAAAGGGGCTCTACGTCCTGACTTTC

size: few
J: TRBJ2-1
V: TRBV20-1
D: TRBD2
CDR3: CSAPSGRSYNEQFF
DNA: TGCAGTGCTCCTAGCGGGAGATCCTACAATGAGCAGTTCTTC

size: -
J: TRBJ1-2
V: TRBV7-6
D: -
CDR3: CASSRGDASTPGYTF
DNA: TGTGCCAGCAGCAGGGGGGACGCCTCTACGCCGGGCTACACCTTC

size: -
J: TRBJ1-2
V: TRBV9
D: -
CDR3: CASSVESGRGYGYTF
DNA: TGTGCCAGCAGCGTAGAAAGCGGCAGGGGCTATGGCTACACCTTC

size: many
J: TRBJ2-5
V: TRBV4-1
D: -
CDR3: CASSQVGAETQYF
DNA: TGCGCCAGCAGCCAAGTGGGGGCAGAGACCCAGTACTTC

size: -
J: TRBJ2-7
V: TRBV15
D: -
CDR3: CATSRGPGEQYF
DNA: TGTGCCACCAGCAGGGGGCCGGGGGAGCAGTACTTC

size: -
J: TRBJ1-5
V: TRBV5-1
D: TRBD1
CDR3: CASSLIQGAGAEHF
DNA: TGCGCCAGCAGCTTGATACAGGGGGCCGGAGCCGAGCATTTT

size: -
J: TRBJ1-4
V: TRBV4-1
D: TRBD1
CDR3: CASSEASGGKSEKLFF
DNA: TGCGCCAGCAGCGAAGCCTCAGGGGGCAAGAGTGAAAAACTGTTTTTT

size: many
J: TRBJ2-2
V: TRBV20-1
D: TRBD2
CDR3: CSARVTSGKGGELFF
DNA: TGCAGTGCTAGAGTTACTAGCGGGAAAGGCGGGGAGCTGTTTTTT

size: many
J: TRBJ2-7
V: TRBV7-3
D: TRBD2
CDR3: CASSLGASGDYEQYF
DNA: TGTGCCAGCAGCTTAGGCGCTAGCGGGGACTACGAGCAGTACTTC